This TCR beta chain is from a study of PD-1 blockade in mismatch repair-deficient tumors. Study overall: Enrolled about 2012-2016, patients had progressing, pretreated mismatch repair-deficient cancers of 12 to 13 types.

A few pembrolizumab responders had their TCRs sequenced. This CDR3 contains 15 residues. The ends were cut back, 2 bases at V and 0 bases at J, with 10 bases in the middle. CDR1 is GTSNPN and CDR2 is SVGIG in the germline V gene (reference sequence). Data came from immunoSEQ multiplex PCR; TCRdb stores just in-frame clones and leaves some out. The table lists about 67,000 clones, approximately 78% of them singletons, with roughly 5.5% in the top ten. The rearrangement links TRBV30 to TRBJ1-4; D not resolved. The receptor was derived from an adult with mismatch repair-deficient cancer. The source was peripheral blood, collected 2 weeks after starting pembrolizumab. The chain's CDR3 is CAWSLHSATNEKLFF. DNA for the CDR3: TGTGCCTGGAGTCTTCACAGTGCAACTAATGAAAAACTGTTTTTT.